These 15 T cell receptor beta chains came from one sample sequenced in a study of blood T cell repertoires in COVID-19. Sequenced by immunoSEQ multiplex PCR; TCRdb stores in-frame clones only, minus some. The sample consists of about 240,000 clones, approximately 80% of them appearing once. The sample taken for sequencing was peripheral blood. These receptors came from a woman aged 18-29 years with acute or convalescent COVID-19.

The chain recombines TRBV5-4 with TRBJ2-3, with 12 bases identical to TRBD2. The CDR3 spans 20 residues. Germline trimming cut 1 base from V and 6 bases from J; bases unmatched to any gene: 18. Germline V gene data show CDR1 as SGHNT and CDR2 as YYREEE (reference sequence). The CDR3 loop reads CASSLLILAGGGAPGDTQYF. CDR3 DNA: TGTGCCAGCAGCTTGCTTATACTAGCGGGAGGCGGGGCACCGGGGGATACGCAGTATTTT.

The chain is built from TRBV12-3 or TRBV12-4 and TRBJ2-1, with D possibly matching TRBD2 (7 bases). The CDR3 runs 13 residues. V gave up 2 bases and J gave up 8 bases, with 10 bases separating them. The CDR3 protein is CASSLRGADEQFF. The CDR3 DNA reads as TGTGCCAGCAGTTTACGGGGGGCCGATGAGCAGTTCTTC.

The chain is built from TRBV7-9 and TRBJ2-1, with 14 bases aligning to TRBD2. The CDR3 contains 16 residues. Germline trimming cut 5 bases from V and 8 bases from J; bases unmatched to any gene: 8. Germline V gene sequence: CDR1 SEHNR, CDR2 FQNEAQ (reference sequence). CDR3 bases: TGTGCCAGCAGCCCAGGGACTAGCGGGAGATGGGATGAGCAGTTCTTC. Translating it yields CASSPGTSGRWDEQFF.

This clone has a handful of counts. The chain carries TRBV6-5 and TRBJ2-2, with no clear D. Trimming removed 5 bases from V and 0 bases from J, with 10 bases in between. Germline V lookup: CDR1 MNHEY, CDR2 SVGAGI. The CDR3 length is 15 residues. The CDR3 region is CASSTPTANTGELFF. In nucleotides, the CDR3 is TGTGCCAGCAGTACCCCTACCGCGAACACCGGGGAGCTGTTTTTT.

The chain combines TRBV5-5 with TRBJ2-5, with 9 positions matching TRBD2. The germline CDR1 and CDR2 sequences are SGHKS and YYEKEE (reference sequence). This CDR3 is 16 amino acids long. Trimming cost V 0 bases and J 5 bases; bases outside gene matches: 8. CDR3 in DNA: TGTGCCAGCAGCTTGGGTGTTAGCGGGAGAGGGGAGACCCAGTACTTC. Translated: CASSLGVSGRGETQYF.

This chain uses TRBV7-8 with TRBJ2-7; D unclear. CDR1 and CDR2 from the germline V gene are SGHVS and FQNEAQ. Trimming stripped 5 bases from V and 1 base from J, with 9 bases between. This CDR3 region has 13 residues. The CDR3 spells CASSRAHSYEQYF. The CDR3 DNA sequence: TGTGCCAGCAGCAGAGCCCATTCCTACGAGCAGTACTTC. Full variable domain (remainder filled in from reference TRBV7-8 and TRBJ2-7): GAGVSQSPRYKVAKRGQDVALRCDPISGHVSLFWYQQALGQGPEFLTYFQNEAQLDKSGLPSDRFFAERPEGSVSTLKIQRTQQEDSAVYLCASSRAHSYEQYFGPGTRLTVT.

The chain joins TRBV19 to TRBJ1-3, with D perhaps TRBD1 (6 bases). Germline CDR1 reads LNHDA; CDR2 reads SQIVND (reference sequence). The CDR3 has 14 amino acids. Trimming stripped 5 bases from V and 2 bases from J, with 10 bases between. DNA for the CDR3: TGTGCCAGTAGTTCACAGGGCACTGGAAACACCATATATTTT. Its translation: CASSSQGTGNTIYF.

The V and J genes are TRBV19 and TRBJ1-1; D gene uncertain. The CDR3 runs to 15 residues. Germline loops: CDR1 LNHDA, CDR2 SQIVND (reference sequence). Deletions cut 3 bases from V and 0 bases from J, with 11 bases between. CDR3: CASSIGRRMNTEAFF. CDR3 DNA: TGTGCCAGTAGTATTGGTCGCAGAATGAACACTGAAGCTTTCTTT.

This chain links TRBV19 with TRBJ2-7, with D possibly matching TRBD1 (6 bases). This CDR3 contains 14 residues. Germline V CDR1 and CDR2: LNHDA, SQIVND (reference sequence). The V and J ends lost 7 bases and 2 bases respectively, with 15 bases between them. In DNA form, the CDR3 reads TGTGCCAGTAAATTGACAGGAGACACCTACGAGCAGTACTTC. It specifies CASKLTGDTYEQYF.

The chain combines TRBV5-1 with TRBJ2-2; the D gene is possibly TRBD1 (5 bases). The V gene lost 7 bases and the J gene lost 2 bases, with 15 bases spanning the gap. The germline gives CDR1 SGHRS, CDR2 YFSETQ. There are 15 residues in the CDR3. The CDR3 protein is CASGTDQGNTGELFF. DNA for the CDR3: TGCGCCAGCGGAACGGATCAGGGAAACACCGGGGAGCTGTTTTTT. The full variable domain, with the rest looked up from reference TRBV5-1 and TRBJ2-2, is KAGVTQTPRYLIKTRGQQVTLSCSPISGHRSVSWYQQTPGQGLQFLFEYFSETQRNKGNFPGRFSGRQFSNSRSEMNVSTLELGDSALYLCASGTDQGNTGELFFGEGSRLTVL.

V is TRBV7-9 and J is TRBJ2-7; TRBD2 matches at 10 bases. V shed 2 bases and J 3 bases; nucleotides not matched to a gene: 7. From germline, CDR1 is SEHNR and CDR2 FQNEAQ (reference sequence). The CDR3 sequence is 16 residues long. CDR3 region: CASSLLASGSFYEQYF. CDR3 bases: TGTGCCAGCAGCTTACTTGCTAGCGGGAGTTTCTACGAGCAGTACTTC.

The genes are TRBV9 and TRBJ2-5, with D unclear. This CDR3 has 13 amino acids. The germline V gene has CDR1 SGDLS and CDR2 YYNGEE. The V and J ends lost 0 bases and 2 bases respectively, with 5 bases between them. The CDR3 coding sequence is TGTGCCAGCAGCGTAGGCAGACAAGAGACCCAGTACTTC. Translated, it gives CASSVGRQETQYF.

The chain combines TRBV5-5 with TRBJ2-5, with D uncertain. The CDR3 sequence is 13 residues long. Germline CDR1 reads SGHKS; CDR2 reads YYEKEE (reference sequence). Trimming removed 4 bases from V and 4 bases from J, with 11 bases in between. This CDR3 reads CASSPHPGETQYF. The CDR3 nucleotides are TGTGCCAGCAGCCCCCACCCCGGAGAGACCCAGTACTTC.

The rearrangement links TRBV7-9 to TRBJ1-3; unclear D gene. V was trimmed by 6 bases and J by 0 bases, leaving 9 bases between them. The CDR3 totals 14 residues. The germline CDR1 and CDR2 sequences are SEHNR and FQNEAQ (reference sequence). The CDR3 nucleotides are TGTGCCAGCAGTATCCAGGACTCTGGAAACACCATATATTTT. Translation: CASSIQDSGNTIYF.

The rearrangement joins TRBV27 to TRBJ2-5, with 10 bases identical to TRBD2. Germline CDR1 MNHEY, CDR2 SMNVEV (reference sequence). The CDR3 sequence is 16 residues long. V trimming: 5 bases; J trimming: 5 bases; junction bases outside the gene matches: 11. Here the CDR3 reads CASSLTASGSVETQYF. The CDR3 DNA reads as TGTGCCAGCAGTCTTACCGCTAGCGGGAGTGTTGAGACCCAGTACTTC.